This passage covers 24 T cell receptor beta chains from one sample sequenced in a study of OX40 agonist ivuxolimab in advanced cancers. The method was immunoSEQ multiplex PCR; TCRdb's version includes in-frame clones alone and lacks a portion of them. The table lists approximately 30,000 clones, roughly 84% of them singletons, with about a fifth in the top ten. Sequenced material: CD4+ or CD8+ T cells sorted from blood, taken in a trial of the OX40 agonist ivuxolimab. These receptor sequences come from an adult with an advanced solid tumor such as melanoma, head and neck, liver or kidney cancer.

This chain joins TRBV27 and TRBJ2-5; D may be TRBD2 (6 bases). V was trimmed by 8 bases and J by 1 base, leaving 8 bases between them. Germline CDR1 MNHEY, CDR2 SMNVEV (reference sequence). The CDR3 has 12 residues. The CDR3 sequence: CASWGVQETQYF. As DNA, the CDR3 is TGTGCCAGCTGGGGGGTCCAAGAGACCCAGTACTTC.

CDR3 sequence (DNA): TGTGCCAGCAGTCATTTTGCAGGAGATAATCAGCCCCAGCATTTT. Translated: CASSHFAGDNQPQHF. The chain uses TRBV7-2 and TRBJ1-5; D is unclear. The CDR3 length is 15 residues. V lost 6 bases to trimming and J lost 4 bases, with 16 bases between them. Germline CDR1 and CDR2: SGHTA and FQGNSA.

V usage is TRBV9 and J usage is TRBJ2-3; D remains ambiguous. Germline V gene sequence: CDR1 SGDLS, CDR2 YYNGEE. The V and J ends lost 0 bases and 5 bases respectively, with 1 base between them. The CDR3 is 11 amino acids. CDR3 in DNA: TGTGCCAGCAGCGTAGGAGATACGCAGTATTTT. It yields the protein CASSVGDTQYF.

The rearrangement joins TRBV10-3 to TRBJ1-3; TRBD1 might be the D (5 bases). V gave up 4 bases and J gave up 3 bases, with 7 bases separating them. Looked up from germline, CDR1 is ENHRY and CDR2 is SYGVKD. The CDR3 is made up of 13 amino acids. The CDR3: CAISGDYGNTIYF. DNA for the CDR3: TGTGCCATCAGTGGGGACTATGGAAACACCATATATTTT.

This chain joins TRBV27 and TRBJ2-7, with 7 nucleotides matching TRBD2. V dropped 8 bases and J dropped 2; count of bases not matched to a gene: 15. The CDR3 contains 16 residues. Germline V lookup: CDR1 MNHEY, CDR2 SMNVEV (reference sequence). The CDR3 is CASLSHHGRPTYEQYF. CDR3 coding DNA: TGTGCCAGCCTATCCCACCACGGGAGGCCTACCTACGAGCAGTACTTC.

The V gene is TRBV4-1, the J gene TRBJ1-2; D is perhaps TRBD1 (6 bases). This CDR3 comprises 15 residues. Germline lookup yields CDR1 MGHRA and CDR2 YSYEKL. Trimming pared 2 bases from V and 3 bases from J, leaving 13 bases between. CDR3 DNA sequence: TGCGCCAGCAGCCAAAAACAGGGTTTATACTATGGCTACACCTTC. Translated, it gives CASSQKQGLYYGYTF.

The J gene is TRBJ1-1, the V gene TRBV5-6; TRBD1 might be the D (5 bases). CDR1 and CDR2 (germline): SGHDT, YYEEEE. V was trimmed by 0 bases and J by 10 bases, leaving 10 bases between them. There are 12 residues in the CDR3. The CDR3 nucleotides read TGTGCCAGCAGCTTGGCCCCCGGGGGAGCTTTCTTT. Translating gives CASSLAPGGAFF. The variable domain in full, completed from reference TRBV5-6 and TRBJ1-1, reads DAGVTQSPTHLIKTRGQQVTLRCSPKSGHDTVSWYQQALGQGPQFIFQYYEEEERQRGNFPDRFSGHQFPNYSSELNVNALLLGDSALYLCASSLAPGGAFFGQGTRLTVV.

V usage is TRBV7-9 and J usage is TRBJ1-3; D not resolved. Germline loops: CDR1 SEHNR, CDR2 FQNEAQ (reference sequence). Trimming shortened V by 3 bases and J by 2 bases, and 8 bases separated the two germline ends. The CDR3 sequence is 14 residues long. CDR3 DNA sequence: TGTGCCAGCAGCTTCGACCAGACTGGAAACACCATATATTTT. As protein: CASSFDQTGNTIYF.

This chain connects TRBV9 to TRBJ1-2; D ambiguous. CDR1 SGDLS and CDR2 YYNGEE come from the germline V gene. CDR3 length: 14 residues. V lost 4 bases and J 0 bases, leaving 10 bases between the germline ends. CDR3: CASSPSRANYGYTF. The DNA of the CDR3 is TGTGCCAGCAGCCCCTCCCGGGCTAACTATGGCTACACCTTC. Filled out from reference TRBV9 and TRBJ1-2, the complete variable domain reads DSGVTQTPKHLITATGQRVTLRCSPRSGDLSVYWYQQSLDQGLQFLIQYYNGEERAKGNILERFSAQQFPDLHSELNLSSLELGDSALYFCASSPSRANYGYTFGSGTRLTVV.

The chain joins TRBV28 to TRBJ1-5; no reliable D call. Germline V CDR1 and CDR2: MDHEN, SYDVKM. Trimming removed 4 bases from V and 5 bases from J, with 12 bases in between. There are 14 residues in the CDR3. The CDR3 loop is CASSSFKVDQPQHF. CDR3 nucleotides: TGTGCCAGCAGTTCCTTTAAGGTTGATCAGCCCCAGCATTTT.

CDR3 sequence reads: CASRAGVQETQYF. Here the CDR3 DNA reads TGTGCCAGCAGAGCGGGAGTTCAAGAGACCCAGTACTTC. The chain is built from TRBV28 and TRBJ2-5; 8 bases match TRBD2. CDR1 is MDHEN and CDR2 is SYDVKM in the germline V gene. This CDR3 spans 13 amino acids. With V trimmed by 6 bases and J by 2 bases, 2 bases remained unmatched.

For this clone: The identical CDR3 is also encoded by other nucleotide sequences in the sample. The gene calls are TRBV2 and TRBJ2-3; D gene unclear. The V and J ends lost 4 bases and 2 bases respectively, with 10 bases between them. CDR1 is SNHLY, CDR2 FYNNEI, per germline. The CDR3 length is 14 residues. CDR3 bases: TGTGCCAGCAGTGTGGGCCAAAACACAGATACGCAGTATTTT. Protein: CASSVGQNTDTQYF.

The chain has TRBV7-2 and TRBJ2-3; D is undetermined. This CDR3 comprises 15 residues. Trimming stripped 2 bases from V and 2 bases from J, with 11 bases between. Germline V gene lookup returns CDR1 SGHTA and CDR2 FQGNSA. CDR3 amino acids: CASSLTLRPTDTQYF. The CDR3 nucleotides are TGTGCCAGCAGCTTAACGCTCCGGCCCACAGATACGCAGTATTTT.

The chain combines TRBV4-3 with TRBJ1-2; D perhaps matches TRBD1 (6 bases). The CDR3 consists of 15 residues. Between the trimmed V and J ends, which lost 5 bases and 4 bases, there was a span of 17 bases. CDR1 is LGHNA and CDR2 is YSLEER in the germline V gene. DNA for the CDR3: TGCGCCAGCAGCTACCACAGGGCTCACGGCTATGGCTACACCTTC. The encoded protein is CASSYHRAHGYGYTF.

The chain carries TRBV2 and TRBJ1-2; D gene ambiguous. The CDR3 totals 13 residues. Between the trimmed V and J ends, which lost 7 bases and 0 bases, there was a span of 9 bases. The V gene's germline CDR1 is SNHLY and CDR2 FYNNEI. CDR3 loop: CASTWSTNYGYTF. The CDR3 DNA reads TGTGCCAGCACCTGGTCCACTAACTATGGCTACACCTTC.

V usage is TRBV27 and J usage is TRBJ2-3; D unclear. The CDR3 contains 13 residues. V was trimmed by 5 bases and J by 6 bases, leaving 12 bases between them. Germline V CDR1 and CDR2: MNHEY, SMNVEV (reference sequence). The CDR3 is CASSLTSGDTQYF. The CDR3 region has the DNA TGTGCCAGCAGTCTCACTTCTGGGGATACGCAGTATTTT.

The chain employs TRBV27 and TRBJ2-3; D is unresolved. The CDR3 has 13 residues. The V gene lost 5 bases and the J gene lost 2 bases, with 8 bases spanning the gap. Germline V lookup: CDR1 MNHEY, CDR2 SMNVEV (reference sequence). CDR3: CASSPFLTDTQYF. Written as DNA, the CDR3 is TGTGCCAGCAGTCCTTTTCTCACAGATACGCAGTATTTT.

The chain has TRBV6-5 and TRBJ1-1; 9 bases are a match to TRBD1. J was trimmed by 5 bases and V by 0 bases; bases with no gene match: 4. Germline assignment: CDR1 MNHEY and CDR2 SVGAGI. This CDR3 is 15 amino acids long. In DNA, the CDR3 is TGTGCCAGCAGTTACTCTGCGGGACAGGGTACTGAAGCTTTCTTT. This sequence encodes CASSYSAGQGTEAFF.

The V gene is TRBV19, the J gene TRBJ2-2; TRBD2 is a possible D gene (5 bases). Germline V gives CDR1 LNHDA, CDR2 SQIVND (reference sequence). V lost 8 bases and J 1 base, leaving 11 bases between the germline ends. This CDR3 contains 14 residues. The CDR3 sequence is CASRGGRNTGELFF. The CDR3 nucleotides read TGTGCCAGTCGGGGTGGGAGGAACACCGGGGAGCTGTTTTTT.

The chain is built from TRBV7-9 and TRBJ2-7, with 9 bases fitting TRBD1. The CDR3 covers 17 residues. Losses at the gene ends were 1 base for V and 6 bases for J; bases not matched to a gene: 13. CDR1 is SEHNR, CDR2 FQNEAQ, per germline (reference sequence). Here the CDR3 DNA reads TGTGCCAGCAGCTTAGTGGGGCCGGGACAGGGAGTAGGCGAGCAGTACTTC. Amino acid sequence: CASSLVGPGQGVGEQYF. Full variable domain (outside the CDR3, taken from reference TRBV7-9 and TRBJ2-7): DTGVSQNPRHKITKRGQNVTFRCDPISEHNRLYWYRQTLGQGPEFLTYFQNEAQLEKSRLLSDRFSAERPKGSFSTLEIQRTEQGDSAMYLCASSLVGPGQGVGEQYFGPGTRLTVT.

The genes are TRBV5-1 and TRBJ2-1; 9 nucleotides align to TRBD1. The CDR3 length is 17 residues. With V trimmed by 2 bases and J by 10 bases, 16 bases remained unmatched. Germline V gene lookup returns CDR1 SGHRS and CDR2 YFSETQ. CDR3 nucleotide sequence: TGCGCCAGCAGCTTTGGGGGGGCCTGGGACAGGGAGTACGAGCAGTTCTTC. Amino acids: CASSFGGAWDREYEQFF.

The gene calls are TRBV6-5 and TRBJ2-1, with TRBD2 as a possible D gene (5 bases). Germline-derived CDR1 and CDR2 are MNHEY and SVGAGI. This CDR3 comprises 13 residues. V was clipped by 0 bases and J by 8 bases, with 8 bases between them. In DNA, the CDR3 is TGTGCCAGCAGTTACTCGGACGGGGATGAGCAGTTCTTC. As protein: CASSYSDGDEQFF.

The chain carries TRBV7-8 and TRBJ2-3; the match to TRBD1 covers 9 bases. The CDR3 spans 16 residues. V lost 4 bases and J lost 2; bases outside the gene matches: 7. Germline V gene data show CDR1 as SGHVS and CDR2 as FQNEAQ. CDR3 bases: TGTGCCAGCAGCTGGACAGGGGAAGATCTCACAGATACGCAGTATTTT. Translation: CASSWTGEDLTDTQYF.

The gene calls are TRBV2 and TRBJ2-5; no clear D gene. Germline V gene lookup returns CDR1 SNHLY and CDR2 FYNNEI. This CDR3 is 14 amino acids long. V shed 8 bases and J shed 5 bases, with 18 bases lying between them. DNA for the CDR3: TGTGCCAGCGCAGGCCCCACGTCGGGCGAGACCCAGTACTTC. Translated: CASAGPTSGETQYF.